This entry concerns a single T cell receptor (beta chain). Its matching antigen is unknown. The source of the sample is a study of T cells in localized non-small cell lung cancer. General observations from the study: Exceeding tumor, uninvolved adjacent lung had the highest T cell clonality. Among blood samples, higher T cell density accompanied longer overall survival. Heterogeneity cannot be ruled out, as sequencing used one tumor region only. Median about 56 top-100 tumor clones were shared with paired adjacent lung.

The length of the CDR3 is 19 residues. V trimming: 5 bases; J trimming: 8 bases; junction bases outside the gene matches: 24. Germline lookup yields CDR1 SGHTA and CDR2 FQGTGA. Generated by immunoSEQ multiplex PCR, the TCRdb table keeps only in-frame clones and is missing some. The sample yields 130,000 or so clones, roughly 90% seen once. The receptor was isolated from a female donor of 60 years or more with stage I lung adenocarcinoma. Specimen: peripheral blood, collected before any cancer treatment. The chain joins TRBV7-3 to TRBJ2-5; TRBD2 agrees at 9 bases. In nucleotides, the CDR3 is TGTGCCAGCAGCCTAGGAAGTAGGGGCGCGGGAGGGCCACCAGGTACCCAGTACTTC. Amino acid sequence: CASSLGSRGAGGPPGTQYF.